One and the same sample provided the 32 T cell receptor beta chains below, sequenced in a study of identical twins (dated by TCRdb to about 2016). Libraries came from 5' RACE. TCRdb shows the sequencer as Illumina HiSeq 2000. The public reads were reanalyzed by TCRdb: fastp trimming at Q25, MiXCR alignment, in-frame beta chains only. One record per CDR3 amino acid sequence lists the most common genes and DNA. This sample holds some 790,000 distinct CDR3 sequences; 15% to 20% were observed only once. Under 15% of the sample comes from the top ten. These data also formed part of another study, on T cells expressing NK-cell markers.

The sample taken for sequencing was PBMCs. The receptor source for this set is a woman younger than 35 in good health.

The chain uses TRBV20-1 and TRBJ2-7; 7 bases map to TRBD2. After removal of 4 bases from V and 6 bases from J, the junction contained 3 bases not matched to a gene. There are 11 residues in the CDR3. CDR1 and CDR2 from the germline V gene are DFQATT and SNEGSKA (reference sequence). DNA of the CDR3: TGCAGTGCTATAGCGGGTCTCGAGCAGTACTTC. It specifies CSAIAGLEQYF.

This chain's CDR3 is CASSPSLGAFF. CDR3 nucleotide sequence: TGTGCCAGCTCACCATCGCTGGGGGCTTTCTTT. The V gene is TRBV18, the J gene TRBJ1-1; D is undetermined. The CDR3 is made up of 11 amino acids. V lost 2 bases and J 11 bases, leaving 9 bases between the germline ends. Germline V gene lookup returns CDR1 KGHSH and CDR2 LQKENI. Combining the CDR3 with reference TRBV18 and TRBJ1-1 gives the whole variable domain NAGVMQNPRHLVRRRGQEARLRCSPMKGHSHVYWYRQLPEEGLKFMVYLQKENIIDESGMPKERFSAEFPKEGPSILRIQQVVRGDSAAYFCASSPSLGAFFGQGTRLTVV.

The chain joins TRBV7-2 to TRBJ2-7, with D unresolved. With 2 bases removed from V and 2 bases from J, the gap between germline ends came to 13 bases. The germline CDR1 and CDR2 sequences are SGHTA and FQGNSA. The CDR3 covers 15 residues. The CDR3 loop reads CASSLSRGAAYEQYF. The CDR3 DNA sequence: TGTGCCAGCAGCTTAAGTAGAGGTGCGGCCTACGAGCAGTACTTC. The full variable domain, completed using reference TRBV7-2 and TRBJ2-7, is GAGVSQSPSNKVTEKGKDVELRCDPISGHTALYWYRQSLGQGLEFLIYFQGNSAPDKSGLPSDRFSAERTGGSVSTLTIQRTQQEDSAVYLCASSLSRGAAYEQYFGPGTRLTVT.

The chain is built from TRBV12-3 or TRBV12-4 and TRBJ2-5, with D possibly TRBD2 on 5 matching bases. V dropped 6 bases and J dropped 3 bases, with 11 bases sitting between them. The CDR3 spans 13 residues. For the CDR3, the DNA is TGTGCCAGCAGAGCCGGGAAAAAAGAGACCCAGTACTTC. It is translated as CASRAGKKETQYF.

This clonotype was found a few times. V gene TRBV9 combines with J gene TRBJ2-2, with D hard to call. There are 17 residues in the CDR3. Trimming removed 0 bases from V and 3 bases from J, with 15 bases in between. Germline loops: CDR1 SGDLS, CDR2 YYNGEE. The CDR3 region has the DNA TGTGCCAGCAGCGTAGCTGGTGATACAGCCCACACCGGGGAGCTGTTTTTT. Its protein is CASSVAGDTAHTGELFF.

The chain links TRBV20-1 to TRBJ2-3, with D hard to call. This CDR3 comprises 12 residues. Germline CDR1 and CDR2: DFQATT and SNEGSKA (reference sequence). Deletions cut 3 bases from V and 6 bases from J, with 10 bases between. This chain's CDR3 is CSASLLPDTQYF. The CDR3 DNA sequence: TGCAGTGCTAGCCTCCTGCCGGATACGCAGTATTTT.

This chain connects TRBV29-1 to TRBJ1-2, with D unclear. Germline loops: CDR1 SQVTM, CDR2 ANQGSEA. CDR3 length equals 15 residues. Trimming pared 3 bases from V and 4 bases from J, leaving 18 bases between. The CDR3 spells CSVETGRGFSYGYTF. CDR3 sequence (DNA): TGCAGCGTTGAGACGGGCCGGGGATTCTCCTATGGCTACACCTTC. Full variable domain (rest looked up from reference TRBV29-1 and TRBJ1-2): SAVISQKPSRDICQRGTSLTIQCQVDSQVTMMFWYRQQPGQSLTLIATANQGSEATYESGFVIDKFPISRPNLTFSTLTVSNMSPEDSSIYLCSVETGRGFSYGYTFGSGTRLTVV.

The chain carries TRBV7-9 and TRBJ1-2; D call uncertain. Germline CDR1 SEHNR, CDR2 FQNEAQ (reference sequence). The CDR3 totals 14 residues. V lost 5 bases, J lost 4 bases, and 14 bases lay in between. The DNA for the CDR3 is TGTGCCAGCAGCCCCGGGTGGGCTTTCTATGGCTACACCTTC. Encoded protein: CASSPGWAFYGYTF.

This clonotype was picked up a small number of times. This chain connects TRBV7-9 to TRBJ2-7; 9 nucleotides line up with TRBD2. V was clipped by 3 bases and J by 7 bases; unmatched bases: 10. In germline, CDR1 is SEHNR, CDR2 FQNEAQ (reference sequence). The CDR3 is made up of 15 amino acids. The CDR3 loop reads CASSFGLAGSREQYF. Written as DNA, the CDR3 is TGTGCCAGCAGCTTTGGGCTAGCGGGGAGCCGGGAGCAGTACTTC.

The rearrangement joins TRBV7-3 to TRBJ2-3; tentatively, D is TRBD2 (5 bases). Germline V gene data show CDR1 as SGHTA and CDR2 as FQGTGA. V shed 5 bases and J shed 4 bases, with 13 bases lying between them. The length of the CDR3 is 14 residues. CDR3 region: CASSTLGSADTQYF. DNA for the CDR3: TGTGCCAGCAGCACACTAGGGTCCGCAGATACGCAGTATTTT. Supplemented by reference TRBV7-3 and TRBJ2-3, the full variable domain reads GAGVSQTPSNKVTEKGKYVELRCDPISGHTALYWYRQSLGQGPEFLIYFQGTGAADDSGLPNDRFFAVRPEGSVSTLKIQRTERGDSAVYLCASSTLGSADTQYFGPGTRLTVL.

This clonotype was detected a few times. One end of the junction is discordant with germline, which a read error may explain. The chain combines TRBV7-7 with TRBJ2-5; TRBD1 aligns across 11 bases. Per germline, CDR1 SSHAT and CDR2 FNYEAQ (reference sequence). This CDR3 spans 15 amino acids. The CDR3 sequence is CASRRGQGAGETQYF. The CDR3 DNA sequence: TGTGCTAGCAGACGAGGACAGGGGGCAGGAGAGACCCAGTACTTC.

The rearrangement links TRBV7-2 to TRBJ1-2; D is unclear. The length of the CDR3 is 16 residues. V was pared by 4 bases and J by 3 bases, with 18 bases between. Germline values: CDR1 SGHTA, CDR2 FQGNSA. In nucleotides, the CDR3 is TGTGCCAGCAGCTCCGAGCCGCGGGCCGTCCACTATGGCTACACCTTC. Translating gives CASSSEPRAVHYGYTF.

This clonotype was seen a handful of times. A much bigger clone sits one base away, suggesting this may be a read error. This chain joins TRBV6-2 or TRBV6-3 and TRBJ1-1; no definite D call. Between the trimmed V and J ends, which lost 0 bases and 3 bases, there was a span of 2 bases. The CDR3 is made up of 12 amino acids. Germline V CDR1 and CDR2: MNHEY, SVGEGT. This chain's CDR3 is CASSYSYTEAFF. CDR3 sequence (DNA): TGTGCCAGCAGTTACTCGTACACTGAAGCTTTCTTT.

The chain recombines TRBV6-5 with TRBJ1-1, with D possibly matching TRBD1 (5 bases). V lost 4 bases, J lost 4 bases, and 10 bases lay in between. This CDR3 comprises 13 residues. Per the germline V gene, CDR1 is MNHEY and CDR2 is SVGAGI. The CDR3 nucleotides are TGTGCCAGCAGTTCAGGGTGGAGCACTGAAGCTTTCTTT. This gives the protein CASSSGWSTEAFF.

This clonotype was counted only a few times. The J gene is TRBJ2-7, the V gene TRBV7-2; TRBD2 matches at 13 bases. Losses at the gene ends were 5 bases for V and 2 bases for J; bases not matched to a gene: 6. This CDR3 comprises 16 residues. Germline CDR1 is SGHTA and CDR2 is FQGNSA. This chain's CDR3 is CASSLRTSGGPYEQYF. CDR3 DNA: TGTGCCAGCAGCCTAAGGACTAGCGGGGGACCCTACGAGCAGTACTTC.

This clonotype turned up a few times. This chain uses TRBV5-1 with TRBJ2-1; no clear D gene. The V gene's germline CDR1 is SGHRS and CDR2 YFSETQ. The CDR3 totals 12 residues. Between the trimmed V and J ends, which lost 3 bases and 10 bases, there was a span of 11 bases. The chain's CDR3 is CASSWTSREQFF. The CDR3 DNA reads as TGCGCCAGCAGCTGGACGAGCCGAGAGCAGTTCTTC.

This clonotype was seen a single time. V and J are TRBV10-3 and TRBJ2-7; 8 positions match TRBD1. The CDR3 runs to 12 residues. The V and J ends lost 8 bases and 4 bases, in that order; junction bases with no gene match: 4. Germline CDR1 reads ENHRY; CDR2 reads SYGVKD. Here the CDR3 reads CAIGQGYYEQYF. For the CDR3, the DNA is TGTGCCATCGGACAGGGATATTACGAGCAGTACTTC.

This clonotype was observed a handful of times. This sequence joins TRBV12-3 or TRBV12-4 and TRBJ1-1; 8 bases map to TRBD1. The CDR3 runs to 13 residues. V shed 7 bases and J 9 bases; nucleotides not matched to a gene: 10. This CDR3 reads CASILIQGAKAFF. CDR3 sequence (DNA): TGTGCCAGCATCCTAATTCAGGGGGCAAAAGCTTTCTTT.

This clonotype has a handful of counts. The chain employs TRBV7-8 and TRBJ2-1; weak D call: TRBD1 (6 bases). CDR3 length: 17 residues. Trimming took off 2 bases at V and 3 bases at J, with 17 bases between the two ends. The germline V gene encodes CDR1 SGHVS and CDR2 FQNEAQ. CDR3 DNA: TGTGCCAGCAGCTTAAGGGGGTTCGGGCCCAACTACAATGAGCAGTTCTTC. The encoded protein is CASSLRGFGPNYNEQFF.

The V call is TRBV19, the J call TRBJ1-5; no clear D. The germline V and J ends were trimmed by 7 bases and 0 bases, with 10 bases remaining between them. This CDR3 comprises 14 residues. The V gene's germline CDR1 is LNHDA and CDR2 SQIVND (reference sequence). CDR3 residues: CASTKGYSNQPQHF. CDR3 bases: TGTGCCAGTACTAAGGGTTATAGCAATCAGCCCCAGCATTTT.

The sample holds one count of this clonotype. The chain carries TRBV20-1 and TRBJ2-5; 13 bases align to TRBD2. Germline V gene lookup returns CDR1 DFQATT and CDR2 SNEGSKA (reference sequence). This CDR3 comprises 16 residues. The J segment lost 2 bases and the V segment lost 5 bases, leaving 8 bases of the junction unmatched. CDR3 protein: CSAGGGLAGTQETQYF. Here the CDR3 DNA reads TGCAGTGCTGGGGGGGGACTAGCGGGGACACAAGAGACCCAGTACTTC.

This clonotype was detected only a few times. The rearrangement joins TRBV7-2 to TRBJ2-1; D is perhaps TRBD2 (6 bases). V shed 3 bases and J shed 7 bases, with 13 bases lying between them. Germline-derived CDR1 and CDR2 are SGHTA and FQGNSA. The length of the CDR3 is 14 residues. The CDR3 DNA follows: TGTGCCAGCAGCTTGGGGGGTGGTTGGAATGAGCAGTTCTTC. Its translation is CASSLGGGWNEQFF.

This clonotype was recorded a few times. The chain joins TRBV4-2 to TRBJ2-7; weak D call: TRBD2 (6 bases). Trimming left V 0 bases short and J 7 bases short, with 16 bases between. Germline CDR1 is LGHNA and CDR2 is YNFKEQ. The CDR3 consists of 15 residues. The CDR3 DNA is TGTGCCAGCAGCCAAGATAGTGCGGGGAAGGGGGAGCAGTACTTC. Its protein is CASSQDSAGKGEQYF.

The genes are TRBV5-5 and TRBJ2-7; no definite D call. Per germline, CDR1 SGHKS and CDR2 YYEKEE (reference sequence). Deletions cut 4 bases from V and 5 bases from J, with 19 bases between. The CDR3 sequence is 15 residues long. The CDR3 protein is CASSRRVQATNEQYF. The CDR3 DNA reads TGTGCCAGCAGCCGGCGAGTGCAGGCGACAAACGAGCAGTACTTC.

Only a few counts were recorded for this clonotype. The genes are TRBV7-3 and TRBJ1-1, with D possibly matching TRBD1 (6 bases). V lost 8 bases, J lost 6 bases, and 16 bases lay in between. The germline gives CDR1 SGHTA, CDR2 FQGTGA. This CDR3 has 13 residues. The CDR3 DNA sequence: TGTGCCAGCGGGTGGGGGGCTACGTCTGAAGCTTTCTTT. Amino acids: CASGWGATSEAFF.

This clonotype was detected only a few times. The chain's CDR3 is CSARSQPGELFF. In nucleotides, the CDR3 is TGCAGTGCCAGGTCCCAGCCCGGGGAGCTGTTTTTT. The gene calls are TRBV20-1 and TRBJ2-2; D gene unclear. Germline V gene data show CDR1 as DFQATT and CDR2 as SNEGSKA (reference sequence). V lost 6 bases and J lost 6, with 11 bases in between. The CDR3 spans 12 residues.

The gene calls are TRBV20-1 and TRBJ2-1; 8 bases are a match to TRBD2. CDR1 and CDR2 (germline): DFQATT, SNEGSKA (reference sequence). V lost 6 bases, J lost 8 bases, and 15 bases stayed unmatched. There are 15 residues in the CDR3. CDR3 sequence reads: CSATGERERIDEQFF. CDR3 coding DNA: TGCAGTGCAACCGGCGAGCGGGAGAGAATAGATGAGCAGTTCTTC.

This clonotype was seen ten or more times. This rearrangement joins TRBV20-1 to TRBJ1-1; possibly TRBD1 for D (6 bases). The CDR3 consists of 13 residues. Germline CDR1 is DFQATT and CDR2 is SNEGSKA (reference sequence). V gave up 0 bases and J gave up 1 base, with 6 bases separating them. The CDR3 DNA reads as TGCAGTGCTAGAGAACAGGGGAACACTGAAGCTTTCTTT. As protein: CSAREQGNTEAFF.

This clonotype was picked up a small number of times. This rearrangement joins TRBV6-5 to TRBJ2-1; D is unresolved. Per the germline V gene, CDR1 is MNHEY and CDR2 is SVGAGI. The CDR3 is made up of 13 amino acids. Trimming pared 4 bases from V and 7 bases from J, leaving 11 bases between. The CDR3 DNA is TGTGCCAGCAGTTTTCGGCAGCTTAATGAGCAGTTCTTC. Its protein is CASSFRQLNEQFF.

This chain uses TRBV27 with TRBJ1-1; no clear D. This CDR3 comprises 15 residues. Germline V CDR1 and CDR2: MNHEY, SMNVEV (reference sequence). Trimming removed 1 base from V and 3 bases from J, with 12 bases in between. The CDR3, as DNA: TGTGCCAGCAGTTTATACCGGCAATTCGACACTGAAGCTTTCTTT. Translation gives CASSLYRQFDTEAFF.

A few counts support this clonotype. The chain joins TRBV9 to TRBJ2-7; 7 positions agree with TRBD2. Germline trimming cut 0 bases from V and 5 bases from J; bases unmatched to any gene: 5. Germline CDR1 SGDLS, CDR2 YYNGEE. The CDR3 consists of 14 residues. The CDR3 nucleotides are TGTGCCAGCAGCGTAGGGGGAGGGAGCCACGAGCAGTACTTC. Amino acids: CASSVGGGSHEQYF.

This clonotype was seen a few times. The chain recombines TRBV12-3 or TRBV12-4 with TRBJ2-1; no clear D gene. V was cut by 4 bases and J by 8 bases, with 12 bases left in between. This CDR3 region has 13 residues. This CDR3 is CASSYPDRDEQFF. CDR3 DNA sequence: TGTGCCAGCAGTTACCCTGATCGGGATGAGCAGTTCTTC.